The following is a T cell receptor beta chain sequence with its context. In the original processing: Amplification with reference gene primers provided the estimates of nucleated cell counts. Data came from immunoSEQ multiplex PCR; TCRdb stores just in-frame clones and leaves some out. The V and J calls and the clone size are those of that table, but D and trimming were determined from the DNA. The sample holds some 70,000 clones; around 87% are singletons and the top ten take about 6.6%. This sample stems from a study of blood T cell repertoires in COVID-19. On the study more broadly: Both acute and convalescent COVID-19 samples were obtained from the United States, Italy and Spain. PBMCs, B-cell-depleted T cells, or T cells were the source of the cDNA or gDNA that made up the material.

Germline V gene sequence: CDR1 SGDLS, CDR2 YYNGEE. V dropped 0 bases and J dropped 6 bases, with 16 bases sitting between them. The CDR3 extends over 16 amino acids. The TCR was taken from a man in his forties or fifties with active COVID-19. The chain employs TRBV9 and TRBJ2-1; TRBD2 might be the D (5 bases). Source material: peripheral blood. CDR3 coding DNA: TGTGCCAGCAGCGTAGTTCACAGCCCGGGGAGCAATGAGCAGTTCTTC. Protein: CASSVVHSPGSNEQFF.